This T cell receptor (beta chain) was obtained from a study of T cell clones after liver transplantation. Germline CDR1 is SGHNT and CDR2 is YYREEE (reference sequence). There are 13 residues in the CDR3. V shed 0 bases and J shed 4 bases, with 6 bases lying between them. The data were produced by immunoSEQ multiplex PCR, yet TCRdb's version contains in-frame clones alone and is incomplete. The sample lists over 50,000 clones; about 86% were seen once. The source material was CD8+ T cells from blood, sampled 12 months after liver transplant. The chain carries TRBV5-4 and TRBJ2-3; no clear D gene. The receptor was isolated from a human patient who received a liver transplant. The T cells may partly be graft donor cells. The CDR3 loop is CASSLARPDTQYF. DNA of the CDR3: TGTGCCAGCAGCTTGGCGCGACCAGATACGCAGTATTTT.